Sequencing of this T cell receptor (beta chain) was carried out in a study of CD8 T cells in ankylosing spondylitis. Notes on the study in general: Among TCR beta sequences, a motif of fewer than 10 highly homologous variants appeared characteristic of ankylosing spondylitis blood. The clones that were linked to disease were reported to be significantly enriched in matched synovial fluid samples from ankylosing spondylitis patients. Previous work reported some of these motif variants in the synovial fluid and blood of reactive arthritis. Clones linked with disease were CD8+ and fairly uncommon in the peripheral blood.

As the method for making TCR beta libraries, quantitative 5'-RACE with molecular barcodes was used. TCRdb itself ran the 5' RACE reads through MiXCR, one entry per CDR3 protein. Of some 840,000 distinct CDR3 sequences in the sample, about an eighth were seen once. The V gene lost 4 bases and the J gene lost 4 bases, with 8 bases spanning the gap. The CDR3 is 13 residues long. There are many counts of this clonotype. What it recognizes is unknown. This TCR derives from a male donor with ankylosing spondylitis. The chain has TRBV12-3 or TRBV12-4 and TRBJ1-5; D possibly corresponds to TRBD1 (6 bases). The sample taken for sequencing was blood, either unsorted or a sorted T cell fraction (not recorded which). CDR3 DNA: TGTGCCAGCAGTTCGGACAGTAATCAGCCCCAGCATTTT. This translates into CASSSDSNQPQHF.